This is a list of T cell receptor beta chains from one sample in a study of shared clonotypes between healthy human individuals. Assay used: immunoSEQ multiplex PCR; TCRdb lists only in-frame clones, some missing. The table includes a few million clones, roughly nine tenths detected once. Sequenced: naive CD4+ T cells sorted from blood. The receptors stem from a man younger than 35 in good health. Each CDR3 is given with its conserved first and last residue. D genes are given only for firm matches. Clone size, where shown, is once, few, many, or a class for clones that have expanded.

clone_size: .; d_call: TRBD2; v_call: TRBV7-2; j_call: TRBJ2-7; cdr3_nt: TGTGCCAGCAGCTATTCTAGCGGGAGCTACGAGCAGTACTTC; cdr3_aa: CASSYSSGSYEQYF
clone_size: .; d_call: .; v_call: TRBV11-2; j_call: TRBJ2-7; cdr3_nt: TGTGCCAGCAGTCCGACTAGATGGTACGAGCAGTACTTC; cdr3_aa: CASSPTRWYEQYF
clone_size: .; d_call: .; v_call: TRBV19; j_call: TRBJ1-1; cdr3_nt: TGTGCCAGTAGCCAGAGGGGCACAGGAGGGAGCACTGAAGCTTTCTTT; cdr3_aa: CASSQRGTGGSTEAFF
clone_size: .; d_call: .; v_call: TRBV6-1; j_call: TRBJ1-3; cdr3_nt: TGTGCCAGCAGTGGCCCCGTAACAGGAAGCTCTGGAAACACCATATATTTT; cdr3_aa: CASSGPVTGSSGNTIYF
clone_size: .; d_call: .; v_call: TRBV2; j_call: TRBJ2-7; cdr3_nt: TGTGCCAGCATTATGGACCCCAGGAGCTCCTACGAGCAGTACTTC; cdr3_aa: CASIMDPRSSYEQYF
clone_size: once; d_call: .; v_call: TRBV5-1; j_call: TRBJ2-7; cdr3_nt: TGCGCCAGCAGCTTGGTTGGGGGTCGGACCTACGAGCAGTACTTC; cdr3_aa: CASSLVGGRTYEQYF
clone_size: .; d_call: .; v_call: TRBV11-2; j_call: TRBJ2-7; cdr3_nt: TGTGCCAGCAGCTTACGCGGCGAGCAGTACTTC; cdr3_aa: CASSLRGEQYF
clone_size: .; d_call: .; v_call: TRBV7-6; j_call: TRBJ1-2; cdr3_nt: TGTGCCAGCAGCTTAGGACCTGAGGGCTACACCTTC; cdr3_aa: CASSLGPEGYTF
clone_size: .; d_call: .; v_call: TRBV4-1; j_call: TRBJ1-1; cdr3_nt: TGCGCCAGCAGCCAAGTGGAGTTGAACACTGAAGCTTTCTTT; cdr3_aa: CASSQVELNTEAFF
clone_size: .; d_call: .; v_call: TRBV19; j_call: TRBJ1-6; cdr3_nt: TGTGCCAGTAGAATACTTAGCACGTATAATTCACCCCTCCACTTT; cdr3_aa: CASRILSTYNSPLHF
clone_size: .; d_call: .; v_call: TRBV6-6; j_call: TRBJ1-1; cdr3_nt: TGTGCCAGCACCAATAACGTGGCTTTCTTT; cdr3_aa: CASTNNVAFF
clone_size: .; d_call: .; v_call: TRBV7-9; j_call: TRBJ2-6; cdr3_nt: TGTGCCAGCAGCTTACTAGGCACTGGGGCCAACGTCCTGACTTTC; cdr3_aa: CASSLLGTGANVLTF
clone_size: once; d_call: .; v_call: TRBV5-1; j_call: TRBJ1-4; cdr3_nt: TGCGCCAGCAGCCGGACGTCCGCAACTAATGAAAAACTGTTTTTT; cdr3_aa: CASSRTSATNEKLFF
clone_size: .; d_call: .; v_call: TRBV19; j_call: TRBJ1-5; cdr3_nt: TGTGCCAGTAGTTGGGACGCGGGTAGCAATCAGCCCCAGCATTTT; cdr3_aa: CASSWDAGSNQPQHF
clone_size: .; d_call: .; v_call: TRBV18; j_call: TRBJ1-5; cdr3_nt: TGTGCCAGCTCACAAGGGCCGAGCAATCAGCCCCAGCATTTT; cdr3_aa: CASSQGPSNQPQHF
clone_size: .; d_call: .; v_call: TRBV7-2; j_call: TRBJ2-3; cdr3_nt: TGTGCCAGCAGCTTACGGGGCAGGGATACAGATACGCAGTATTTT; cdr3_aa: CASSLRGRDTDTQYF
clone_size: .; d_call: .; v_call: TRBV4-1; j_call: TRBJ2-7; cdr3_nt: TGCGCCAGCAGCCGAGACCCCGGAGGCACCTACGAGCAGTACTTC; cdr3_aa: CASSRDPGGTYEQYF
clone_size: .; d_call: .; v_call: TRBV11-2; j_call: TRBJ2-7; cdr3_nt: TGTGCCAGCAGCTTAGCCCCGATTGGGTACGAGCAGTACTTC; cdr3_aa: CASSLAPIGYEQYF
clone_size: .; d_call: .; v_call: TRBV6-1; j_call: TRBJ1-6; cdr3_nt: TGTGCCAGCAGTGAAGACAGCGCCCTAGTTTATAATTCACCCCTCCACTTT; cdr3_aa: CASSEDSALVYNSPLHF
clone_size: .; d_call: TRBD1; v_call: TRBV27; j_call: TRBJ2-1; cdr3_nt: TGTGCCAGCAGAACGGGACAGGGCTCCTACAATGAGCAGTTCTTC; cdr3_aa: CASRTGQGSYNEQFF
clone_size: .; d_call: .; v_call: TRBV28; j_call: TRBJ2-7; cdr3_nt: TGTGCCAGCAGTTTGGGGGGGCTCGAGCAGTACTTC; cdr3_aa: CASSLGGLEQYF
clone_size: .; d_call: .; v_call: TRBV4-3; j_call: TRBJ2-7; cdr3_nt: TGCGCCAGCAGCCTCGAGTCGGGCTCCTACGAGCAGTACTTC; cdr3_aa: CASSLESGSYEQYF
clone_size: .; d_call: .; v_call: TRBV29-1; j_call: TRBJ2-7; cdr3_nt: TGCAGCGTTGGACAGTCAGCCTACGAGCAGTACTTC; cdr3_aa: CSVGQSAYEQYF
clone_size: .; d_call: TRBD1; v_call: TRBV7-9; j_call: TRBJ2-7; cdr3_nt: TGTGCCAGCAGCTTCACAGGGGGTCTCTCCTACGAGCAGTACTTC; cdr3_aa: CASSFTGGLSYEQYF
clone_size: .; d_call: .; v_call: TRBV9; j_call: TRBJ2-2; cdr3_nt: TGTGCCAGCAGCGTAGGTGCCGGGGCGAACACCGGGGAGCTGTTTTTT; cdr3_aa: CASSVGAGANTGELFF
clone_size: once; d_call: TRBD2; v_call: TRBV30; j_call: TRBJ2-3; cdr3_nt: TGTGCCTCCCCAGAAGGCGGGAGGCGGGATACGCAGTATTTT; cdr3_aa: CASPEGGRRDTQYF
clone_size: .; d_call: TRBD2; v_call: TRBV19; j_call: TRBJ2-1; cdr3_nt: TGTGCCAGTAGTACCCCGGGACTAGCGGGATATTGGTCCTACAATGAGCAGTTCTTC; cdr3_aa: CASSTPGLAGYWSYNEQFF
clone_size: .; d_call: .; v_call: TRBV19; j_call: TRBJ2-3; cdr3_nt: TGTGCCAGTAGTATCCCCGGAAGCACAGATACGCAGTATTTT; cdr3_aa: CASSIPGSTDTQYF